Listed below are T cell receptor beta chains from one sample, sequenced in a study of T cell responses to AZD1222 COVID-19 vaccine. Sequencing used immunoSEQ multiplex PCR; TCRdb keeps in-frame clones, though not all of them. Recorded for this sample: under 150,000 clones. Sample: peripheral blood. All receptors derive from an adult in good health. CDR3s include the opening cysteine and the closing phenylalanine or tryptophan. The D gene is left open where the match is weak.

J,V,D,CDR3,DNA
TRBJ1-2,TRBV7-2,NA,CASSLLSQGLNYGYTF,TGTGCCAGCAGCTTATTGTCCCAGGGACTTAACTATGGCTACACCTTC
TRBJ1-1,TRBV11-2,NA,CASRPLSGNTEAFF,TGTGCCAGCAGACCCTTGTCCGGGAACACTGAAGCTTTCTTT
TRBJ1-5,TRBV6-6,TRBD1,CASRDDREGANQPQHF,TGTGCCAGCAGGGACGACAGGGAAGGTGCCAATCAGCCCCAGCATTTT
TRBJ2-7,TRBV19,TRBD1,CASSGRDRGLFTGYEQYF,TGTGCCAGTAGTGGCCGGGACAGGGGCCTCTTCACCGGCTACGAGCAGTACTTC
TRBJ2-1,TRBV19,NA,CASRSEITRNEQFF,TGTGCCAGTAGATCAGAGATAACTCGCAATGAGCAGTTCTTC
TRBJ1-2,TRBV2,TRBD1,CASGYRGQGEGGYTF,TGTGCCAGCGGATACCGGGGACAGGGAGAAGGCGGCTACACCTTC
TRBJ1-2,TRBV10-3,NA,CAISESDRRIIYGYTF,TGTGCCATCAGTGAGTCGGACCGGAGAATTATCTATGGCTACACCTTC
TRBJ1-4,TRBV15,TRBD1,CATSTIDRATNEKLFF,TGTGCCACCAGCACTATAGACAGGGCAACTAATGAAAAACTGTTTTTT
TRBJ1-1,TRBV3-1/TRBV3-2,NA,CASSPPLRWNTEAFF,TGTGCCAGCAGCCCCCCCCTGAGATGGAACACTGAAGCTTTCTTT
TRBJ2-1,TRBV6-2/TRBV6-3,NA,CASTPVSQGRVREQFF,TGTGCCAGCACCCCGGTGTCGCAGGGTCGAGTCCGAGAGCAGTTCTTC
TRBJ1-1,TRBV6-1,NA,CASSERGVTEAFF,TGTGCCAGCAGTGAAAGGGGGGTTACTGAAGCTTTCTTT
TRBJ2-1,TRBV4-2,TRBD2,CASSTRTSGYNEQFF,TGTGCCAGCAGCACACGGACTAGCGGGTACAATGAGCAGTTCTTC
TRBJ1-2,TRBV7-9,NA,CASSFPGTSYGYTF,TGTGCCAGCAGCTTCCCGGGGACATCCTATGGCTACACCTTC
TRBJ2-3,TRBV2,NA,CASSEPAGFGASTDTQYF,TGTGCCAGCAGTGAACCAGCCGGTTTCGGGGCTAGCACAGATACGCAGTATTTT
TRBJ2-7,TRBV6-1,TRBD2,CASSDSWGTSGGPEEQYF,TGTGCCAGCAGTGATTCGTGGGGGACTAGCGGGGGGCCCGAGGAGCAGTACTTC
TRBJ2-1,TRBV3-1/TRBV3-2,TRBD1,CASSRQGASNEQFF,TGTGCCAGCAGCCGCCAGGGGGCTTCCAATGAGCAGTTCTTC
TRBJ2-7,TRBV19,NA,CASSTRPGPGVSYEQYF,TGTGCCAGTAGTACCCGACCGGGACCGGGTGTGTCCTACGAGCAGTACTTC
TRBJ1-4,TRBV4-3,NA,CASSQDGLINEKLFF,TGCGCCAGCAGCCAAGATGGACTGATCAATGAAAAACTGTTTTTT
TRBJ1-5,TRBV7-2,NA,CASSFGGNQPQHF,TGTGCCAGCAGCTTTGGCGGGAATCAGCCCCAGCATTTT
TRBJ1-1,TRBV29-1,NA,CSVAGGERTEAFF,TGCAGCGTTGCTGGGGGCGAGCGGACTGAAGCTTTCTTT
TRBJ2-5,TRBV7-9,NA,CASSLGHQETQYF,TGTGCCAGCAGCTTAGGACATCAAGAGACCCAGTACTTC
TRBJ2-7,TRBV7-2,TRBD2,CASSTSSGGPSSSYEQYF,TGTGCCAGCAGCACCTCTAGCGGGGGCCCCTCCAGCTCCTACGAGCAGTACTTC
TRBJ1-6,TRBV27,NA,CASSQGHLNSPLHF,TGTGCCAGCAGTCAAGGACATCTCAATTCACCCCTCCACTTT
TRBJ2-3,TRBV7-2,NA,CASSFFSSTDTQYF,TGTGCCAGCAGCTTTTTCTCCAGCACAGATACGCAGTATTTT
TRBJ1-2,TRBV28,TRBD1,CASSRDRGSYGYTF,TGTGCCAGCAGCAGGGACAGGGGGAGCTATGGCTACACCTTC
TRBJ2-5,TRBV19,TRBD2,CASTPRGDHQETQYF,TGTGCCAGTACCCCCCGGGGGGACCATCAAGAGACCCAGTACTTC
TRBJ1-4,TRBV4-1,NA,CASSHLLRDLNEKLFF,TGCGCCAGCAGCCATTTACTCCGGGACCTTAATGAAAAACTGTTTTTT
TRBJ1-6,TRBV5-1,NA,CASRPNPQGPTNSPLHF,TGCGCCAGCAGGCCAAACCCCCAGGGGCCAACTAATTCACCCCTCCACTTT
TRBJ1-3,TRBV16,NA,CASSLWTLASSGNTIYF,TGTGCCAGCAGCCTTTGGACCCTGGCCTCTTCTGGAAACACCATATATTTT
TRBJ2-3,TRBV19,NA,CASSPEGWLREQYF,TGTGCCAGTAGTCCCGAAGGGTGGCTGAGGGAGCAGTATTTT
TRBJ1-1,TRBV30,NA,CAWSPNRVNTEAFF,TGTGCCTGGAGTCCTAACAGGGTGAACACTGAAGCTTTCTTT
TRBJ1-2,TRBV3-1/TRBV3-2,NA,CASSPPGGPTGGYTF,TGTGCCAGCAGCCCCCCCGGGGGGCCTACAGGCGGCTACACCTTC
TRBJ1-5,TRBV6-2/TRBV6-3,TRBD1,CASNPATGGWGRQPQHF,TGTGCCAGCAACCCGGCGACAGGGGGATGGGGGCGGCAGCCCCAGCATTTT
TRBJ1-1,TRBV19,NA,CASSTRVGEAFF,TGTGCCAGTAGTACCCGGGTGGGGGAAGCTTTCTTT
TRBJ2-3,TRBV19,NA,CASKGLGGDTQYF,TGTGCCAGTAAAGGACTAGGGGGGGATACGCAGTATTTT
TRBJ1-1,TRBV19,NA,CASSISGVMNTEAFF,TGTGCCAGTAGTATATCCGGAGTAATGAACACTGAAGCTTTCTTT
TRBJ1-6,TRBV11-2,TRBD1,CASSSPPGQGLNNSPLHF,TGTGCCAGCAGCTCCCCTCCGGGACAGGGCCTGAATAATTCACCCCTCCACTTT
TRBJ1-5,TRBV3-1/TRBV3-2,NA,CASSHTRGGSLNQPQHF,TGTGCCAGCAGTCACACCCGGGGTGGCAGTTTAAATCAGCCCCAGCATTTT
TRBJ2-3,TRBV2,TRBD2,CASSRLAGGSTDTQYF,TGTGCCAGCAGTAGACTAGCGGGGGGCAGCACAGATACGCAGTATTTT
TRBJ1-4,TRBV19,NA,CASSGAVSATNEKLFF,TGTGCCAGTAGTGGGGCGGTATCTGCAACTAATGAAAAACTGTTTTTT
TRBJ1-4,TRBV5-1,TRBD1,CASSIQTGTGEKLFF,TGCGCCAGCAGCATTCAGACAGGGACAGGTGAAAAACTGTTTTTT
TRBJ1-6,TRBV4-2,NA,CASSQGQLNSPLHF,TGTGCCAGCAGCCAAGGACAGCTAAATTCACCCCTCCACTTT
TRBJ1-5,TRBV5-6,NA,CASSSLRRGDQPQHF,TGTGCCAGCAGCTCGCTGCGCCGGGGCGATCAGCCCCAGCATTTT
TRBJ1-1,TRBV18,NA,CASSPEIGVGEAFF,TGTGCCAGCTCACCAGAGATCGGAGTAGGTGAAGCTTTCTTT
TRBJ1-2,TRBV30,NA,CAWGKEDGYTF,TGTGCCTGGGGGAAGGAGGATGGCTACACCTTC
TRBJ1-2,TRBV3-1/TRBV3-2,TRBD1,CASSLLGTGAEAGYTF,TGTGCCAGCAGCCTCCTCGGCACAGGGGCGGAGGCTGGCTACACCTTC
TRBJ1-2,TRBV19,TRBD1,CASTQQGAGGYTF,TGTGCCAGTACCCAACAGGGGGCTGGAGGCTACACCTTC
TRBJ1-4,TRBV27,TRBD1,CASSPSFGTGVEKLFF,TGTGCCAGCAGTCCCTCTTTTGGGACAGGGGTTGAAAAACTGTTTTTT
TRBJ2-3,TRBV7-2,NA,CASSLEGRSTDTQYF,TGTGCCAGCAGCTTAGAGGGACGAAGCACAGATACGCAGTATTTT
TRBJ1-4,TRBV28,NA,CASSLIGSTNEKLFF,TGTGCCAGCAGTTTAATAGGTTCTACTAATGAAAAACTGTTTTTT
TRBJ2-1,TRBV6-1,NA,CASSARPPLKPRQDNEQFF,TGTGCCAGCAGTGCTCGCCCACCTCTGAAGCCCCGGCAGGACAATGAGCAGTTCTTC
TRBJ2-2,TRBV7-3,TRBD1,CASSEQGPGELFF,TGTGCCAGCAGCGAACAGGGGCCCGGGGAGCTGTTTTTT
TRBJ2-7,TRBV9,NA,CASSVEGGDRPYEQYF,TGTGCCAGCAGCGTAGAGGGGGGAGACAGGCCCTACGAGCAGTACTTC
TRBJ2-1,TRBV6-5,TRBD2,CASSSTTSGPYNEQFF,TGTGCCAGCAGTTCAACGACTAGCGGGCCGTACAATGAGCAGTTCTTC
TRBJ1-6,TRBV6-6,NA,CASSYHTGPASPLHF,TGTGCCAGCAGTTACCACACAGGGCCGGCTTCACCCCTCCACTTT